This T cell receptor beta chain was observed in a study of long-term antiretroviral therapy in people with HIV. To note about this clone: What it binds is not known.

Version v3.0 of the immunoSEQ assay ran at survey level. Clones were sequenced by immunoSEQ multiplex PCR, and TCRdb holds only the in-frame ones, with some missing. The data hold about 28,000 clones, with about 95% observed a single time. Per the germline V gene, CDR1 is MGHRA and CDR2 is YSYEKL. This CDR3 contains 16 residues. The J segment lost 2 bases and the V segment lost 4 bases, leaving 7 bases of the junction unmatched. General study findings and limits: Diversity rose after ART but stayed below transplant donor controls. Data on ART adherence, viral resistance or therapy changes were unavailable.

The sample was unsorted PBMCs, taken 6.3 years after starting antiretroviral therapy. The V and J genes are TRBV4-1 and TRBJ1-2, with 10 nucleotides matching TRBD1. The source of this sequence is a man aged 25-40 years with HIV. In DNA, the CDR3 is TGCGCCAGCAGCCCGCCCTGGACAGGGGGGAACTATGGCTACACCTTC. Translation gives CASSPPWTGGNYGYTF.